The rows below give T cell receptor beta chains drawn from one sample of a study of monozygotic twins with inflammatory bowel disease. Using the 5' RACE reads, TCRdb records one entry per CDR3 protein without DNA. In all, the sample yields 350,000 to 500,000 distinct CDR3 sequences. The sequenced sample was blood. The receptors originated from a human donor with ulcerative colitis or Crohn's disease, or a healthy co-twin of an affected twin (not recorded which). CDR3s include the opening cysteine and the closing phenylalanine or tryptophan.

J | V | CDR3
TRBJ1-4 | TRBV20-1 | CSAEGASGSNEKLFF
TRBJ1-6 | TRBV12-3/TRBV12-4 | CASSRDENSPLHF
TRBJ1-1 | TRBV20-1 | CSFYRSGSEAFF
TRBJ1-1 | TRBV20-1 | CSAPRGENTEAFF
TRBJ2-3 | TRBV12-3/TRBV12-4 | CASSLTAGGAITQYF
TRBJ2-3 | TRBV4-3 | CASSQEDTQYF
TRBJ1-3 | TRBV4-2 | CASSQTSVAGAGNTIYF
TRBJ1-3 | TRBV7-2 | CASSSDSSGNTIYF
TRBJ2-5 | TRBV9 | CASSVVSSGMGETQYF
TRBJ1-1 | TRBV11-1 | CASSLDTGLSEAFF
TRBJ2-7 | TRBV7-2 | CASSRLAGDSYEQYF
TRBJ2-2 | TRBV27 | CAIRDTTGELFF
TRBJ2-1 | TRBV27 | CASSPGTGGYEQFF
TRBJ2-7 | TRBV28 | CASSLSVSTGGEQYF
TRBJ2-3 | TRBV11-3 | CASSLGGIADTQYF
TRBJ2-5 | TRBV10-3 | CATADTQETQYF
TRBJ2-2 | TRBV24-1 | CATSDEANTGELFF
TRBJ2-2 | TRBV2 | CASSGGLLNTGELFF
TRBJ2-3 | TRBV13 | CASSGNRGPDTQYF
TRBJ1-2 | TRBV27 | CASSSRASGTGGTRGYTF
TRBJ2-5 | TRBV5-6 | CASSFIQGVAPQYF
TRBJ1-5 | TRBV7-2 | CASSLGTYSNQPQHF
TRBJ2-7 | TRBV3-1 | CASSQEWYEQYF
TRBJ2-7 | TRBV7-2 | CASSEYYSYEQYF
TRBJ2-7 | TRBV6-5 | CASRGRTGAGQYF
TRBJ2-1 | TRBV7-2 | CASSFQKGFGEQFF
TRBJ2-3 | TRBV29-1 | CSLREGTLFLGDTQYF
TRBJ2-1 | TRBV4-1 | CASSQVGTTYNEQFF
TRBJ2-1 | TRBV7-8 | CASSLEGDSREQFF
TRBJ2-1 | TRBV9 | CASSLDRGGISYNEQFF
TRBJ2-5 | TRBV7-9 | CASSPTGARETQYF
TRBJ2-5 | TRBV20-1 | CSARSPTGQETQYF
TRBJ2-3 | TRBV7-9 | CASSLAGGPTDTQYF
TRBJ2-2 | TRBV25-1 | CASTAGTSWVTGELFF
TRBJ2-5 | TRBV4-2 | CASSQPSEGETQYF
TRBJ2-3 | TRBV29-1 | CSITGVQGDTQYF
TRBJ1-1 | TRBV20-1 | CSARGVTEAFF
TRBJ2-2 | TRBV30 | CAWSLIAGELFF
TRBJ2-5 | TRBV29-1 | CSVEDRTSGRSETQYF
TRBJ2-1 | TRBV10-3 | CAIRSGLAGVHNEQFF
TRBJ1-5 | TRBV5-6 | CASSLERTGFQPQHF
TRBJ2-1 | TRBV30 | CAWRFWAGAGDEQFF
TRBJ2-2 | TRBV28 | CASATPNTGELFF
TRBJ2-4 | TRBV6-5 | CASSSGGLKNIQYF
TRBJ2-7 | TRBV12-3/TRBV12-4 | CASSRDPSSYEQYF
TRBJ1-2 | TRBV12-3/TRBV12-4 | CASSFRGTGEGGYTF
TRBJ2-7 | TRBV12-3/TRBV12-4 | CASSYDRGAYEQYF
TRBJ2-6 | TRBV4-3 | CASSQNTGTGANVLTF
TRBJ2-5 | TRBV20-1 | CSARTVDETQYF
TRBJ1-5 | TRBV19 | CASRIGGDRLQPQHF
TRBJ1-2 | TRBV6-5 | CASSYSVTGGGYGYTF
TRBJ2-1 | TRBV25-1 | CASSGDSTKQFF